The clone carrying this T cell receptor (beta chain) was seen more than once but under ten times. Its matching antigen is unknown. cDNA synthesis used the whole RNA isolate, giving expressed TCRB sequences. Repertoires were generated with immunoSEQ multiplex PCR, while TCRdb's copy carries only in-frame clones and drops some. The sample records a few hundred thousand clones, roughly 16% being singletons. The CDR3 spans 18 residues. V shed 0 bases and J shed 2 bases, with 18 bases lying between them. CDR1 is LGHNA and CDR2 is YSLEER in the germline V gene. Stem cell-like memory, regulatory, central memory and naive CD4+ cells were sorted via CD45RO/CCR7/CD25/CD127/CD95/CD27. The sample belongs to a study of beta chain features in type 1 diabetes. Findings and limits, study-wide: Researchers report that Type 1 diabetes patients had moderately but significantly shorter TCRB CDR3s across all four CD4+ subsets. Sequencing of cDNA might inflate the share of cells that strongly express TCR. The study left unresolved whether HLA type influences TCRB rearrangement.

Sequencing was done on a sample of naive CD4+ T cells from blood. The sequence was obtained from a woman aged 18-29 years in good health. The chain recombines TRBV4-3 with TRBJ2-3, with D possibly matching TRBD2 (5 bases). The CDR3 sequence: CASSQDIASSSHTDTQYF. The CDR3 DNA is TGCGCCAGCAGCCAAGACATTGCTAGCAGCAGTCACACAGATACGCAGTATTTT.